Listed here are 10 T cell receptor beta chains from one sample, sequenced in a study of T cell repertoires in cytomegalovirus infection. TCRdb processed the reads anew with MiXCR; each CDR3 protein has one entry. The data show 450,000 to 550,000 distinct CDR3 sequences, more than 15% seen once. Sequencing input: CD8+ T cells from PBMCs. The receptors were gathered from a human donor in good health (CMV status not recorded). Some clones in this sample may be carry-over from other donors' samples.

The table lists this clonotype with a few counts. This chain uses TRBV2 with TRBJ2-3; 10 nucleotides line up with TRBD1. CDR1 and CDR2 (germline): SNHLY, FYNNEI. The length of the CDR3 is 14 residues. V shed 7 bases, J shed 7 bases, and the junction held 8 bases outside the gene matches. The DNA of the CDR3 is TGTGCCAGCATCCCCGACAGGGGGCTAAATACGCAGTATTTT. Protein product: CASIPDRGLNTQYF.

The chain employs TRBV2 and TRBJ2-5, with D possibly TRBD1 on 5 matching bases. Germline-derived CDR1 and CDR2 are SNHLY and FYNNEI. Trimming removed 10 bases at V and 5 bases at J, with 23 bases between. This CDR3 is built from 15 residues. CDR3 nucleotides: TGTGCCACTATTGGCAGGGCAGGAAGTTCGGAGACCCAGTACTTC. Protein sequence: CATIGRAGSSETQYF.

In this sample, this clonotype turned up many times. The rearrangement joins TRBV7-2 to TRBJ2-3, with D perhaps assigned TRBD1 or TRBD2 (5 bases each). Germline loops: CDR1 SGHTA, CDR2 FQGNSA. The CDR3 extends over 17 amino acids. The V end was cut by 4 bases, the J end by 0 bases, with 17 bases between. For the CDR3, the DNA is TGTGCCAGCAGCTCACCCCGTCAGGGACCTAGCACAGATACGCAGTATTTT. Amino acid sequence: CASSSPRQGPSTDTQYF. Full variable domain (rest looked up from reference TRBV7-2 and TRBJ2-3): GAGVSQSPSNKVTEKGKDVELRCDPISGHTALYWYRQSLGQGLEFLIYFQGNSAPDKSGLPSDRFSAERTGGSVSTLTIQRTQQEDSAVYLCASSSPRQGPSTDTQYFGPGTRLTVL.

The chain uses TRBV15 and TRBJ1-1; D possibly corresponds to TRBD1 (6 bases). Trimming left V 3 bases short and J 1 base short, with 9 bases between. There are 14 residues in the CDR3. The germline V gene encodes CDR1 LNHNV and CDR2 YYDKDF (reference sequence). CDR3 sequence (DNA): TGTGCCACCAGCAGCAGGGGATCGAACACTGAAGCTTTCTTT. Residues: CATSSRGSNTEAFF.

In this sample, this clonotype turned up many times. CDR3 region: CASSLPQGWPNSFKNIQYF. In DNA form, the CDR3 reads TGTGCCAGCAGCTTACCCCAGGGATGGCCCAACTCCTTCAAAAACATTCAGTACTTC. V and J are TRBV11-2 and TRBJ2-4; D possibly corresponds to TRBD1 (5 bases). Trimming pared 2 bases from V and 3 bases from J, leaving 23 bases between. This CDR3 spans 19 amino acids. Looked up from germline, CDR1 is SGHAT and CDR2 is FQNNGV.

This clonotype was seen more than once but under ten times. J is TRBJ2-1 and V is TRBV19; TRBD1 or TRBD2 may be the D gene (5 bases each). The CDR3 contains 15 residues. Germline assignment: CDR1 LNHDA and CDR2 SQIVND (reference sequence). V lost 2 bases, J lost 5 bases, and 13 bases lay in between. CDR3 loop: CASSISGPRNNEQFF. The CDR3 DNA sequence: TGTGCCAGTAGTATATCGGGGCCTAGGAACAATGAGCAGTTCTTC.

The rearrangement uses TRBV28 and TRBJ2-1; no clear D gene. V was cut by 4 bases and J by 9 bases, with 16 bases left in between. The CDR3 consists of 14 residues. Looked up from germline, CDR1 is MDHEN and CDR2 is SYDVKM. The DNA for the CDR3 is TGTGCCAGCAGTTCGCCCTCCACCAGCACTGAGCAGTTCTTC. Translated: CASSSPSTSTEQFF.

This clonotype was observed many times. This chain connects TRBV27 to TRBJ2-7; no firm D call. Germline lookup yields CDR1 MNHEY and CDR2 SMNVEV (reference sequence). The CDR3 totals 13 residues. Between the trimmed V and J ends, which lost 6 bases and 4 bases, there was a span of 13 bases. For the CDR3, the DNA is TGTGCCAGCAGCTTAGGCACAGCATACGAGCAGTACTTC. Translation gives CASSLGTAYEQYF.

This clonotype has at least ten counts. V usage is TRBV7-9 and J usage is TRBJ2-5; D possibly corresponds to TRBD2 (6 bases). The CDR3 is made up of 13 amino acids. The V and J ends lost 6 bases and 6 bases respectively, with 14 bases between them. The germline V gene encodes CDR1 SEHNR and CDR2 FQNEAQ (reference sequence). The CDR3 here is CASSSGGVKTQYF. For the CDR3, the DNA is TGTGCCAGCAGTTCGGGCGGGGTAAAGACCCAGTACTTC.

This clonotype was recorded at least ten times. The chain joins TRBV5-1 to TRBJ1-3; 9 bases are a match to TRBD1. This CDR3 comprises 16 residues. Per the germline V gene, CDR1 is SGHRS and CDR2 is YFSETQ. J gave up 2 bases and V 2 bases, and 5 bases lay outside the gene matches. CDR3 nucleotides: TGCGCCAGCAGCTTACAGGACAGGGGTGCTGGAAACACCATATATTTT. Protein sequence: CASSLQDRGAGNTIYF.